The 25 T cell receptor beta chains below were found in one sample sequenced in a study of cytomegalovirus exposure and HLA in healthy donors. In the PCR, 60 Vbeta and 13 Jbeta primers were used. TCRdb's table, derived via immunoSEQ multiplex PCR, lists solely in-frame clones and lacks some. The data show 150,000 to 200,000 clones, 8.5% to 10% seen once. The material sequenced was PBMCs. These receptors were obtained from a woman aged 25 to 39 in good health and CMV-seropositive.

The chain employs TRBV27 and TRBJ2-1; D is ambiguous. V shed 5 bases and J shed 8 bases, with 7 bases lying between them. Germline V lookup: CDR1 MNHEY, CDR2 SMNVEV (reference sequence). This CDR3 comprises 11 residues. As DNA, the CDR3 is TGTGCCAGCAGTCCTGGAGATGAGCAGTTCTTC. This sequence encodes CASSPGDEQFF.

The chain is built from TRBV15 and TRBJ2-1; the D gene is possibly TRBD1 (6 bases). Germline CDR1 and CDR2: LNHNV and YYDKDF (reference sequence). The CDR3 has 17 residues. Trimming took 0 bases from V and 1 from J, leaving 13 bases between them. The CDR3 DNA is TGTGCCACCAGCAGAGATTATCAGGGGTCATCCTACAATGAGCAGTTCTTC. It specifies CATSRDYQGSSYNEQFF.

This clone appeared a few times. This rearrangement joins TRBV6-5 to TRBJ1-1; 9 bases agree with TRBD1. The germline CDR1 and CDR2 sequences are MNHEY and SVGAGI. The length of the CDR3 is 16 residues. With V trimmed by 0 bases and J by 4 bases, 6 bases remained unmatched. The CDR3 bases are TGTGCCAGCAGTTACTCGATACAGGGGGCGAGCACTGAAGCTTTCTTT. Protein sequence: CASSYSIQGASTEAFF.

This chain joins TRBV6-1 and TRBJ1-2; tentatively, D is TRBD1 (6 bases). Germline CDR1 is MNHNS and CDR2 is SASEGT. The V gene lost 6 bases and the J gene lost 1 base, with 12 bases spanning the gap. This CDR3 comprises 14 residues. Here the CDR3 DNA reads TGTGCCAGCAGCCATAGGGGGAATAACTATGGCTACACCTTC. Residues: CASSHRGNNYGYTF.

The sample holds a few counts of this clone. The chain carries TRBV18 and TRBJ2-7, with D perhaps matching TRBD2 (5 bases). This CDR3 is 16 amino acids long. Trimming stripped 0 bases from V and 3 bases from J, with 15 bases between. CDR1 and CDR2 from the germline V gene are KGHSH and LQKENI. CDR3 sequence (DNA): TGTGCCAGCTCACCACCTGGGAGTAGTAGGAGCTACGAGCAGTACTTC. Amino acids: CASSPPGSSRSYEQYF.

In DNA form, the CDR3 reads TGTGCCAGCACCCTTGGGCCTGGGGAGAATGAGCAGTTCTTC. Protein product: CASTLGPGENEQFF. This chain connects TRBV2 to TRBJ2-1; possibly TRBD2 for D (5 bases). CDR3 length equals 14 residues. The germline CDR1 and CDR2 sequences are SNHLY and FYNNEI. V lost 7 bases and J 7 bases, leaving 17 bases between the germline ends. Drawing the rest from reference TRBV2 and TRBJ2-1, the complete variable domain is EPEVTQTPSHQVTQMGQEVILRCVPISNHLYFYWYRQILGQKVEFLVSFYNNEISEKSEIFDDQFSVERPDGSNFTLKIRSTKLEDSAMYFCASTLGPGENEQFFGPGTRLTVL.

This clone was counted a few times. This chain connects TRBV15 to TRBJ1-4; maybe TRBD1 (6 bases). Germline CDR1 is LNHNV and CDR2 is YYDKDF (reference sequence). V shed 5 bases and J shed 1 base, with 11 bases lying between them. The CDR3 runs to 15 residues. As DNA, the CDR3 is TGTGCCACCAGCCCCCGCAGGGGAACTAATGAAAAACTGTTTTTT. This gives the protein CATSPRRGTNEKLFF.

This clone was found a few times. The genes are TRBV2 and TRBJ1-5; TRBD1 might be the D (5 bases). Germline values: CDR1 SNHLY, CDR2 FYNNEI. The CDR3 sequence is 14 residues long. Trimming stripped 7 bases from V and 5 bases from J, with 15 bases between. CDR3 nucleotides: TGTGCCAGCAACGATCTCCAAGGGGATCAGCCCCAGCATTTT. Encoded protein: CASNDLQGDQPQHF.

This clone was picked up a small number of times. The V and J genes are TRBV5-1 and TRBJ2-7; 7 nucleotides align to TRBD2. The germline CDR1 and CDR2 sequences are SGHRS and YFSETQ. CDR3 length equals 14 residues. After removal of 0 bases from V and 4 bases from J, the junction contained 4 bases not matched to a gene. The CDR3, as DNA: TGCGCCAGCAGCTTGGGGGGAGGGCCATACGAGCAGTACTTC. Translation gives CASSLGGGPYEQYF.

This clone has just a few counts. DNA for the CDR3: TGCGCCAGCAGTGAGATTGGCCCTCGGGGTGCTGAAGCTTTCTTT. This translates into CASSEIGPRGAEAFF. The rearrangement joins TRBV10-2 to TRBJ1-1; D call uncertain. The CDR3 spans 15 residues. Germline-derived CDR1 and CDR2 are WSHSY and SAAADI. The V end was cut by 2 bases, the J end by 6 bases, with 16 bases between.

J is TRBJ1-5 and V is TRBV2, with 10 bases identical to TRBD1. The CDR3 totals 15 residues. Germline-derived CDR1 and CDR2 are SNHLY and FYNNEI. J gave up 4 bases and V 4 bases, and 4 bases lay outside the gene matches. The DNA for the CDR3 is TGTGCCAGCAGTGGACAGGGGGCTGGGAATCAGCCCCAGCATTTT. This gives the protein CASSGQGAGNQPQHF.

This clone was counted between two and nine times. The rearrangement joins TRBV30 to TRBJ1-1, with D tentatively TRBD1 (5 bases). Germline V gene lookup returns CDR1 GTSNPN and CDR2 SVGIG (reference sequence). Trimming cost V 3 bases and J 3 bases, with 11 bases left between them. The length of the CDR3 is 13 residues. The CDR3 DNA reads TGTGCCTGGAGGGCCCGGGGGGACACTGAAGCTTTCTTT. Amino acid sequence: CAWRARGDTEAFF.

This clone has only a few counts. V and J are TRBV7-9 and TRBJ2-1, with TRBD1 matching over 11 bases. CDR1 is SEHNR, CDR2 FQNEAQ, per germline (reference sequence). The trim removed 5 bases at V and 1 base at J, leaving 7 bases unmatched. The CDR3 sequence is 17 residues long. This CDR3 is CASSLGQGAISYNEQFF. The CDR3 DNA follows: TGTGCCAGCAGCCTAGGACAGGGGGCGATATCCTACAATGAGCAGTTCTTC. Full variable domain (remainder filled in from reference TRBV7-9 and TRBJ2-1): DTGVSQNPRHKITKRGQNVTFRCDPISEHNRLYWYRQTLGQGPEFLTYFQNEAQLEKSRLLSDRFSAERPKGSFSTLEIQRTEQGDSAMYLCASSLGQGAISYNEQFFGPGTRLTVL.

This clone was seen a handful of times. The rearrangement joins TRBV7-6 to TRBJ2-7; D unresolved. This CDR3 is 12 amino acids long. V lost 5 bases, J lost 6 bases, and 11 bases lay in between. The germline CDR1 and CDR2 sequences are SGHVS and FNYEAQ. In DNA form, the CDR3 reads TGTGCCAGCAGCCCGCCCCTGAGCGAGCAGTACTTC. It translates to CASSPPLSEQYF.

This clone appeared a few times. As DNA, the CDR3 is TGTGCCAGCAGCTTTACCGGGACTTGGGTAGGGGATACGCAGTATTTT. Its protein product is CASSFTGTWVGDTQYF. This chain links TRBV14 with TRBJ2-3; possible D gene TRBD2, 6 bases. The CDR3 covers 16 residues. The germline CDR1 and CDR2 sequences are SGHDN and FVKESK. V was trimmed by 5 bases and J by 6 bases, leaving 21 bases between them.

This rearrangement joins TRBV10-3 to TRBJ1-1; maybe TRBD1 (5 bases). Per germline, CDR1 ENHRY and CDR2 SYGVKD. The CDR3 runs to 13 residues. V dropped 11 bases and J dropped 0 bases, with 13 bases sitting between them. The CDR3 region has the DNA TGTGCCGTGACAGCCGACATGAACACTGAAGCTTTCTTT. Amino acid sequence: CAVTADMNTEAFF.

Details on this clone: In the same sample, other DNA sequences code for this CDR3. The chain recombines TRBV15 with TRBJ1-1; D unclear. Germline-derived CDR1 and CDR2 are LNHNV and YYDKDF (reference sequence). The CDR3 runs to 14 residues. Trimming cost V 0 bases and J 2 bases, with 7 bases left between them. The CDR3 spells CATSRDGLNTEAFF. CDR3 DNA: TGTGCCACCAGCAGAGATGGACTCAACACTGAAGCTTTCTTT.

This chain uses TRBV23-1 with TRBJ2-2; 7 bases line up with TRBD2. TRBV23-1 has ORF status, its function being uncertain. There are 20 residues in the CDR3. J lost 0 bases, V lost 0 bases, and 13 bases had no gene match. As DNA, the CDR3 is TGCGCCAGCAGTCAATCGGTGAAGGGGTGGGCGGGAGCGAACACCGGGGAGCTGTTTTTT. Its translation is CASSQSVKGWAGANTGELFF.

The chain recombines TRBV7-8 with TRBJ2-7; 12 bases line up with TRBD2. The CDR3 is 13 amino acids. V shed 8 bases and J 6 bases; nucleotides not matched to a gene: 5. Looked up from germline, CDR1 is SGHVS and CDR2 is FQNEAQ. CDR3 sequence reads: CASRVTSGSEQYF. In DNA, the CDR3 is TGTGCCAGCCGCGTGACTAGCGGGAGCGAGCAGTACTTC.

This clone appeared a few times. The V gene is TRBV7-2, the J gene TRBJ1-2, with 9 bases lining up with TRBD1. Germline V CDR1 and CDR2: SGHTA, FQGNSA. The CDR3 has 13 residues. V lost 6 bases and J lost 7; bases outside the gene matches: 6. The CDR3 region has the DNA TGTGCCAGCAGTGACACAGGGGGCTTTGGCTACACCTTC. Amino acids: CASSDTGGFGYTF.

This clone was detected only a few times. The junction departs from the called germline gene at one end, perhaps through a read error. The rearrangement joins TRBV6-5 to TRBJ2-1; D not certain. CDR1 and CDR2 from the germline V gene are MNHEY and SVGAGI. There are 14 residues in the CDR3. Here the CDR3 reads CASSDSLSYNEQFF. CDR3 in DNA: TGTGCCAGCAGTGACTCACTCTCCTACAATGAGCAGTTCTTC.

V gene TRBV19 combines with J gene TRBJ1-2; D gene uncertain. The V and J ends lost 2 bases and 0 bases respectively, with 13 bases between them. This CDR3 has 16 amino acids. Germline V CDR1 and CDR2: LNHDA, SQIVND (reference sequence). The DNA of the CDR3 is TGTGCCAGTAGTATATTTATGGAGGTCGCTAACTATGGCTACACCTTC. The encoded protein is CASSIFMEVANYGYTF.

This clone was observed a few times. The chain carries TRBV25-1 and TRBJ2-3, with 9 positions matching TRBD1. V shed 2 bases and J 5 bases; nucleotides not matched to a gene: 11. The germline gives CDR1 MGHDK, CDR2 SYGVNS. This CDR3 has 17 residues. The CDR3 region is CASSEAPGQGFGDTQYF. In DNA, the CDR3 is TGTGCCAGCAGTGAAGCCCCGGGACAGGGATTCGGAGATACGCAGTATTTT.

This clone has more than one count but fewer than ten. The V and J genes are TRBV6-1 and TRBJ2-1; 8 bases are shared with TRBD2. CDR3 length: 16 residues. In germline, CDR1 is MNHNS, CDR2 SASEGT. The J segment lost 4 bases and the V segment lost 1 base, leaving 6 bases of the junction unmatched. The chain's CDR3 is CASSEGGTRWYNEQFF. The CDR3 bases are TGTGCCAGCAGTGAAGGGGGGACTAGGTGGTACAATGAGCAGTTCTTC.

This clone was found a few times. This sequence joins TRBV9 and TRBJ1-2; tentatively, D is TRBD1 (5 bases). CDR1 SGDLS and CDR2 YYNGEE come from the germline V gene. This CDR3 is 13 amino acids long. Trimming stripped 3 bases from V and 4 bases from J, with 10 bases between. CDR3 sequence (DNA): TGTGCCAGCAGCGACAGGTTCAGCTATGGCTACACCTTC. Protein: CASSDRFSYGYTF.